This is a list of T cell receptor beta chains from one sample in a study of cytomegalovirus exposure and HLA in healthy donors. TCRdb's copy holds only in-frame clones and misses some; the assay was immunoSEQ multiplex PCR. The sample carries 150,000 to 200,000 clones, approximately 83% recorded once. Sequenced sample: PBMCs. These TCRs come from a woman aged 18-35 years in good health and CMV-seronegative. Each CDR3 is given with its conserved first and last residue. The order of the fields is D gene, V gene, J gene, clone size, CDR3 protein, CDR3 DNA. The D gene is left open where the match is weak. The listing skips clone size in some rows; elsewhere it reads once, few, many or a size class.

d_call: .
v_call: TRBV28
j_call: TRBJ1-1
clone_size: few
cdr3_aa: CASSFDGAEAFF
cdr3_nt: TGTGCCAGCAGTTTTGATGGGGCTGAGGCTTTCTTT

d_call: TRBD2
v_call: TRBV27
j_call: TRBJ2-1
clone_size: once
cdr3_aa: CASSLSPATSGGAGEQFF
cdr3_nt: TGTGCCAGCAGTTTATCGCCCGCTACTAGCGGGGGGGCCGGGGAGCAGTTCTTC

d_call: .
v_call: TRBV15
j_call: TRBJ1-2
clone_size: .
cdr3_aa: CATSSPTEANYGYTF
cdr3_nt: TGTGCCACCAGCAGTCCGACAGAAGCTAACTATGGCTACACCTTC

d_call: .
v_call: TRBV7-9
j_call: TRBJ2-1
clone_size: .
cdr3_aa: CASSLGQDHNEQFF
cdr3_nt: TGTGCCAGCAGCTTAGGGCAGGATCACAATGAGCAGTTCTTC

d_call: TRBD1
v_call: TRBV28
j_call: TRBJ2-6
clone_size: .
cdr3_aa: CASGPAGGSGANVLTF
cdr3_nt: TGTGCCAGCGGCCCCGCAGGGGGCTCTGGGGCCAACGTCCTGACTTTC

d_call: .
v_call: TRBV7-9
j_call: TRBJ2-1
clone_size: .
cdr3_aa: CSSSFGDYNEQFF
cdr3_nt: TGTTCCAGCAGCTTCGGGGACTACAATGAGCAGTTCTTC

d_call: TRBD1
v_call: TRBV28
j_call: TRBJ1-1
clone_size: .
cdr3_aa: CASSPPGQGWTEAFF
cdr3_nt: TGTGCCAGCAGTCCCCCGGGACAGGGATGGACTGAAGCTTTCTTT

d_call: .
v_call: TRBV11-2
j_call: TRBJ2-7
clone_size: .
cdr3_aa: CASSLQVGYEQYF
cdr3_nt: TGTGCCAGCAGCTTGCAGGTCGGATACGAGCAGTACTTC

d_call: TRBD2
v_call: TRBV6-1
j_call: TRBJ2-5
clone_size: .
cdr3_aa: CASSEWGGVGETQYF
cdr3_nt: TGTGCCAGCAGTGAATGGGGGGGGGTGGGAGAGACCCAGTACTTC

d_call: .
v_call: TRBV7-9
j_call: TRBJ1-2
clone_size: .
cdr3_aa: CSSSPQGGVAGYTF
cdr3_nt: TGTTCCAGCAGCCCCCAAGGAGGGGTCGCAGGCTACACCTTC

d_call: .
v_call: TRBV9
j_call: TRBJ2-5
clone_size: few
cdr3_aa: CASSPGGGPSQETQYF
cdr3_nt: TGTGCCAGCAGCCCCGGCGGGGGCCCCTCCCAAGAGACCCAGTACTTC

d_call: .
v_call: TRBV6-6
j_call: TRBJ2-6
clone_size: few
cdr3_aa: CASSYSARSGANGLTF
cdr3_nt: TGTGCCAGCAGTTACTCCGCCCGTTCTGGGGCCAACGGCCTGACTTTC

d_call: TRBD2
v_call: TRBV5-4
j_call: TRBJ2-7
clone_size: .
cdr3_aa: CASSLGLAGSYEQYF
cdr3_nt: TGTGCCAGCAGCTTAGGACTAGCGGGGTCCTACGAGCAGTACTTC

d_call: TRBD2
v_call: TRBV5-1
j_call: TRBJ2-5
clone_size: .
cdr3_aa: CASSFSGGQETQYF
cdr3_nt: TGCGCCAGCAGCTTTAGCGGGGGGCAAGAGACCCAGTACTTC

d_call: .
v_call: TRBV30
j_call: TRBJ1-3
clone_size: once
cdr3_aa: CAWSVLTSSSGNTIYF
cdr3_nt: TGTGCCTGGAGTGTACTGACTTCCAGCTCTGGAAACACCATATATTTT

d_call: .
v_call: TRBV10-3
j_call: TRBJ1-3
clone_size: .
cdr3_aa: CATRPGRRGNTIYF
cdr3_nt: TGTGCCACGAGGCCAGGGCGACGGGGAAACACCATATATTTT

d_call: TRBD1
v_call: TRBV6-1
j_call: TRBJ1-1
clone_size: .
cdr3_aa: CASSAETGGSTEAFF
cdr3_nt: TGTGCCAGCAGTGCCGAGACAGGGGGGAGCACTGAAGCTTTCTTT

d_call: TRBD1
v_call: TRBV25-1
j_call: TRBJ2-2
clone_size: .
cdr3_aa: CASSNYGTGNTGELFF
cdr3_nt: TGTGCCAGCAGTAATTACGGGACAGGGAACACCGGGGAGCTGTTTTTT

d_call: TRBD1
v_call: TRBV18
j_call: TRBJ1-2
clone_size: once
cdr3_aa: CASSRPPPGQGAYGYTF
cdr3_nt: TGTGCCAGCTCGAGGCCCCCGCCGGGACAGGGGGCCTATGGCTACACCTTC

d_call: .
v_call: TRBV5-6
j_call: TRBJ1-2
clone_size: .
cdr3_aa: CASSFPQGHYGYTF
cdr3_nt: TGTGCCAGCAGCTTTCCGCAGGGTCACTATGGCTACACCTTC

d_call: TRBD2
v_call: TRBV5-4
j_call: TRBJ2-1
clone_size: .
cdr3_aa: CASSLAGLVSNEQFF
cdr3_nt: TGTGCCAGCAGCTTGGCGGGACTAGTTTCCAATGAGCAGTTCTTC

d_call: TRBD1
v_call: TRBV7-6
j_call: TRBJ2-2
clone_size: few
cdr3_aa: CASSVRGTGELFF
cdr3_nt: TGTGCCAGCAGTGTCAGGGGGACCGGGGAGCTGTTTTTT

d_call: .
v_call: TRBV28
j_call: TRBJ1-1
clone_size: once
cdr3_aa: CASSFTGVTEAFF
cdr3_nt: TGTGCCAGCAGTTTTACAGGCGTAACTGAAGCTTTCTTT